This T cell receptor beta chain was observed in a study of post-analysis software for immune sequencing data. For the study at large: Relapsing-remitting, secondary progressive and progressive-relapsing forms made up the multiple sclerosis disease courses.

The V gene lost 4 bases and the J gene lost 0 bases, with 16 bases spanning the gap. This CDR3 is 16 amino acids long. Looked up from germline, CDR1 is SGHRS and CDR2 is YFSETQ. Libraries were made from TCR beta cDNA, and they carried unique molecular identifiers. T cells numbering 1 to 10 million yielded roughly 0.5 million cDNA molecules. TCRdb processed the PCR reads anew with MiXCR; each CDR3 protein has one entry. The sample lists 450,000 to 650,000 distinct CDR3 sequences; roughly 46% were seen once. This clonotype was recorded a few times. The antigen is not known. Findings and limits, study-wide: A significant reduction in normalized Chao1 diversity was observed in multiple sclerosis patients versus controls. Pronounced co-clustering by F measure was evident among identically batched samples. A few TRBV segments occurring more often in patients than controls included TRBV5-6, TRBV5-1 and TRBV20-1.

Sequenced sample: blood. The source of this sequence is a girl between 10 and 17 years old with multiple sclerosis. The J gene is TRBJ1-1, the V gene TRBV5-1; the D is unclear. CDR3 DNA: TGCGCCAGCAGCCCACTTACCGCAGGTATGAACACTGAAGCTTTCTTT. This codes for CASSPLTAGMNTEAFF.